What follows is one TCR beta chain and its context. The antigen remains unidentified. The CDR3 totals 14 residues. Germline V gives CDR1 GTSNPN, CDR2 SVGIG (reference sequence). V lost 1 base to trimming and J lost 7 bases; unmatched junction nucleotides: 5. Primers: 60 Vbeta forward and 13 Jbeta reverse. In the authors' methods: There were around 77 million unique TCR beta chains by a later count, and about 12 million of them were shared. Profiled with immunoSEQ multiplex PCR; TCRdb holds only in-frame clones, not every one. The V and J calls and clone size are taken from that table; D and trimming were inferred from the DNA. In the table there are around 130,000 clones, approximately 89% of which are singletons. The source of the sample is a study of cytomegalovirus exposure and HLA in healthy donors. Study-wide context: Genotyping showed around four fifths of roughly 400 donors falling in the Caucasian-associated ancestry cluster. Study-wide findings and caveats: Many donors shared some public TCRs, even though most TCR sequences were rare.

The chain links TRBV30 to TRBJ1-4; 8 nucleotides align to TRBD1. Sequencing was performed on PBMCs. The sequence was collected from a woman aged 25 to 39 in good health and CMV-seropositive. This CDR3 reads CAWSGTGHIEKLFF. The CDR3 coding sequence is TGTGCCTGGAGTGGGACAGGGCATATTGAAAAACTGTTTTTT.